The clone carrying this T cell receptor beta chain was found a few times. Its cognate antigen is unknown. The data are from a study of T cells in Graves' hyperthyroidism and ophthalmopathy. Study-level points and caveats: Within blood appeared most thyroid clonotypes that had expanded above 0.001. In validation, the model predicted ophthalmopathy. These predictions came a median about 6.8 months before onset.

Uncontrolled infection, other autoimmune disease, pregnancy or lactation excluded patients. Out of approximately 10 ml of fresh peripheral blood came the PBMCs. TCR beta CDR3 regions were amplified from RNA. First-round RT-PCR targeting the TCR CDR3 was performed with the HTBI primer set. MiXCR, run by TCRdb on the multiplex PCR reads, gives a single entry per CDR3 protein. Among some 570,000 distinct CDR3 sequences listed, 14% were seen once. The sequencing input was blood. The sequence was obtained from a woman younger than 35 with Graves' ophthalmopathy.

DNA for the CDR3: TGTGCCAGCAGCCGACGACAGGGGGCCGGCTCTGGGGCCAACGTCCTGACTTTC. Protein: CASSRRQGAGSGANVLTF. The chain links TRBV7-9 to TRBJ2-6, with 10 nucleotides matching TRBD1. The CDR3 contains 18 residues. Germline loops: CDR1 SEHNR, CDR2 FQNEAQ (reference sequence). J gave up 0 bases and V 5 bases, and 7 bases lay outside the gene matches.